Reported below is one T cell receptor beta chain. The target antigen is unknown. The CDR3 covers 14 residues. Per germline, CDR1 DFQATT and CDR2 SNEGSKA (reference sequence). The germline V and J ends were trimmed by 8 bases and 0 bases, with 14 bases remaining between them. The data were taken from a study of blood T cells in healthy people across ages. As for the study in general: T cells yielded about one barcoded beta molecule per two cells through template switching. Study-wide results and limits: The study lacked donor CMV status, which possibly confounded expanded clonotype changes. PBMCs went unsorted, and a conclusive naive versus antigen-experienced comparison was therefore prevented. Older individuals had lower TCR beta diversity per million T cells (the decline was roughly linear).

The use of a sample-barcoded 5' primer and a J-beta primer mix characterized a second PCR of about 7 to 12 cycles. A single record per CDR3 protein comes from TCRdb applying MiXCR to the 5' RACE reads. In the table there are hundreds of thousands of distinct CDR3 sequences, around 30% of which are singletons. This TCR derives from an elderly woman in good health. Sequences were obtained from blood. This chain joins TRBV20-1 and TRBJ2-4; D gene uncertain. The CDR3 DNA is TGCAGTATCAACCTCCCTGGAGCCAAAAACATTCAGTACTTC. Amino acids: CSINLPGAKNIQYF.